Here is one T cell receptor beta chain with its context. The antigen is undetermined. PCR involved 60 Vbeta and 13 Jbeta primers. Libraries were prepared by immunoSEQ multiplex PCR; TCRdb keeps only in-frame clonotypes and omits some of them. The data show under 200,000 clones, around 75% seen once. This specimen comes from a study of cytomegalovirus exposure and HLA in healthy donors. Study conclusions and caveats: Within an earlier analysis, most TCR beta V segments proved productive either about 87% or about 30% of the time. In a later analysis, DRB1 alleles had the most associated TCRs; HLA-C alleles the fewest. Cytomegalovirus-associated status was assigned to fewer than 200 TCR beta chains.

The sequencing input was PBMCs. This receptor was obtained from a female donor in good health and CMV-seronegative.

The CDR3 bases are TGTGCCAGCTCAGGGGGCAATGAGCAGTTCTTC. Protein product: CASSGGNEQFF. This chain joins TRBV27 and TRBJ2-1, with 7 nucleotides matching TRBD1. CDR1 MNHEY and CDR2 SMNVEV come from the germline V gene (reference sequence). Trimming removed 8 bases from V and 6 bases from J; junction bases left unmatched: 1. The CDR3 sequence is 11 residues long.